The 29 T cell receptor beta chains presented below share a single source sample, sequenced in a study of cytomegalovirus exposure and HLA in healthy donors. PCR involved 60 Vbeta and 13 Jbeta primers. Produced via immunoSEQ multiplex PCR; TCRdb's table is partial and in-frame only. Its listing shows approximately 120,000 clones. What was sequenced was PBMCs. The receptors shown here come from a young man in good health and CMV-seronegative.

V gene TRBV5-1 combines with J gene TRBJ2-3; D uncertain. The CDR3 contains 14 residues. Germline-derived CDR1 and CDR2 are SGHRS and YFSETQ. Trimming shortened V by 4 bases and J by 0 bases, and 9 bases separated the two germline ends. The CDR3: CASSLDPSTDTQYF. The DNA for the CDR3 is TGCGCCAGCAGCCTAGACCCTAGCACAGATACGCAGTATTTT.

This chain connects TRBV5-1 to TRBJ2-3; 12 bases align to TRBD2. With V trimmed by 4 bases and J by 3 bases, 6 bases remained unmatched. The CDR3 length is 16 residues. Germline CDR1 and CDR2: SGHRS and YFSETQ. CDR3 sequence: CASSPRTSGTTDTQYF. The CDR3 DNA reads as TGCGCCAGCAGCCCTCGGACTAGCGGGACAACAGATACGCAGTATTTT.

The chain combines TRBV6-5 with TRBJ2-7; TRBD2 aligns across 10 bases. The CDR3 covers 15 residues. Germline V gene lookup returns CDR1 MNHEY and CDR2 SVGAGI. V was pared by 6 bases and J by 4 bases, with 9 bases of the junction left unmatched. The CDR3 coding sequence is TGTGCCAGCAGAACCTTAGGGACTAGCGAGTACGAGCAGTACTTC. It codes for CASRTLGTSEYEQYF.

This rearrangement joins TRBV7-9 to TRBJ1-5, with D perhaps matching TRBD1 (5 bases). The germline V gene encodes CDR1 SEHNR and CDR2 FQNEAQ (reference sequence). The CDR3 spans 13 residues. V gave up 3 bases and J gave up 6 bases, with 9 bases separating them. This chain's CDR3 is CASSFGGGQPQHF. The CDR3 DNA is TGTGCCAGCAGCTTCGGGGGGGGTCAGCCCCAGCATTTT.

The gene calls are TRBV5-4 and TRBJ1-1, with D maybe TRBD1 (6 bases). CDR3 size: 12 residues. Germline loops: CDR1 SGHNT, CDR2 YYREEE (reference sequence). Trimming cost V 5 bases and J 11 bases, with 16 bases left between them. Here the CDR3 DNA reads TGTGCCAGCAGACTACAGGGTGGGGCGGCTTTCTTT. Its protein product is CASRLQGGAAFF.

The chain has TRBV28 and TRBJ2-1; tentative D call: TRBD2 (6 bases). The V and J ends lost 9 bases and 5 bases respectively, with 17 bases between them. CDR1 is MDHEN, CDR2 SYDVKM, per germline. The CDR3 has 14 amino acids. The CDR3 DNA reads TGTGCCAGTCTACCATCGGACTACGACAATGAGCAGTTCTTC. Protein: CASLPSDYDNEQFF.

This sequence joins TRBV4-1 and TRBJ2-1; no reliable D call. Germline CDR1 MGHRA, CDR2 YSYEKL. Between the trimmed V and J ends, which lost 2 bases and 0 bases, there was a span of 8 bases. This CDR3 comprises 15 residues. CDR3 DNA: TGCGCCAGCAGCCAACCGTCCAGCTCCTACAATGAGCAGTTCTTC. Amino acids: CASSQPSSSYNEQFF.

The J gene is TRBJ2-7, the V gene TRBV28; D is unresolved. Germline CDR1 MDHEN, CDR2 SYDVKM. Trimming took off 10 bases at V and 4 bases at J, with 8 bases between the two ends. The CDR3 is made up of 10 amino acids. CDR3 sequence reads: CATGWYEQYF. CDR3 DNA sequence: TGTGCCACAGGCTGGTACGAGCAGTACTTC.

J is TRBJ2-7 and V is TRBV4-1, with 10 bases identical to TRBD2. The CDR3 consists of 15 residues. Per germline, CDR1 MGHRA and CDR2 YSYEKL. The ends lost 1 base at V and 2 bases at J; junction bases unmatched: 2. CDR3 sequence: CASSQALAGTYEQYF. DNA for the CDR3: TGCGCCAGCAGCCAAGCACTAGCGGGAACCTACGAGCAGTACTTC.

CDR3 DNA sequence: TGTGCCAGCAGCTTAGTATCTCCCGGGACTAGCGGGAGTTGGTACGAGCAGTACTTC. Its translation is CASSLVSPGTSGSWYEQYF. The chain recombines TRBV7-2 with TRBJ2-7; 14 bases fit TRBD2. Germline trimming cut 1 base from V and 4 bases from J; bases unmatched to any gene: 12. CDR3 size: 19 residues. Germline loops: CDR1 SGHTA, CDR2 FQGNSA. Full variable domain (rest looked up from reference TRBV7-2 and TRBJ2-7): GAGVSQSPSNKVTEKGKDVELRCDPISGHTALYWYRQSLGQGLEFLIYFQGNSAPDKSGLPSDRFSAERTGGSVSTLTIQRTQQEDSAVYLCASSLVSPGTSGSWYEQYFGPGTRLTVT.

The chain combines TRBV7-9 with TRBJ1-2, with D perhaps matching TRBD1 (6 bases). The CDR3 runs 15 residues. Deletions cut 7 bases from V and 1 base from J, with 16 bases between. Germline CDR1 SEHNR, CDR2 FQNEAQ (reference sequence). The CDR3 spells CASTLSGVVNYGYTF. DNA for the CDR3: TGTGCCAGCACCCTGTCAGGGGTAGTTAACTATGGCTACACCTTC.

The gene calls are TRBV6-5 and TRBJ1-5, with 11 bases lining up with TRBD1. The CDR3 runs 14 residues. Per the germline V gene, CDR1 is MNHEY and CDR2 is SVGAGI. The junction had 2 bases not matched to a gene; V was cut back by 4 bases and J by 6 bases. This CDR3 reads CASSWDRGGQPQHF. For the CDR3, the DNA is TGTGCCAGCAGTTGGGACAGGGGGGGTCAGCCCCAGCATTTT.

The chain combines TRBV4-2 with TRBJ2-1, with 7 bases matching TRBD2. Germline values: CDR1 LGHNA, CDR2 YNFKEQ. The V and J ends lost 0 bases and 9 bases, in that order; junction bases with no gene match: 5. The CDR3 spans 14 residues. CDR3 residues: CASSQEGGRTEQFF. Here the CDR3 DNA reads TGTGCCAGCAGCCAAGAGGGGGGGAGGACTGAGCAGTTCTTC.

A remark on this clone: Other DNA sequences in this specimen translate into the identical CDR3. The CDR3 reads CASSEHRERPYEQYF. The CDR3 DNA is TGTGCCAGCAGTGAACACAGGGAACGTCCCTACGAGCAGTACTTC. V gene TRBV2 combines with J gene TRBJ2-7, with D possibly being TRBD1 (6 bases). V was shortened by 2 bases and J by 2 bases, with 13 bases between the two germline ends. The CDR3 contains 15 residues. CDR1 SNHLY and CDR2 FYNNEI come from the germline V gene.

The chain recombines TRBV4-1 with TRBJ2-4, with D perhaps TRBD2 (5 bases). V shed 7 bases and J shed 5 bases, with 18 bases lying between them. This CDR3 has 15 amino acids. CDR1 and CDR2 (germline): MGHRA, YSYEKL. The DNA of the CDR3 is TGCGCCAGCAACTCTATTCCGGGAAACCAAAACATTCAGTACTTC. It specifies CASNSIPGNQNIQYF.

The chain combines TRBV27 with TRBJ2-2; TRBD1 matches at 9 bases. Germline V gene data show CDR1 as MNHEY and CDR2 as SMNVEV (reference sequence). The CDR3 extends over 15 amino acids. The ends lost 6 bases at V and 5 bases at J; junction bases unmatched: 7. The CDR3 DNA follows: TGTGCCAGCAGCCTGGGACAGGGAGAAACCGGGGAGCTGTTTTTT. Its translation: CASSLGQGETGELFF.

The chain is built from TRBV4-1 and TRBJ1-5, with D maybe TRBD1 (5 bases). In germline, CDR1 is MGHRA, CDR2 YSYEKL. The V gene lost 3 bases and the J gene lost 0 bases, with 9 bases spanning the gap. The CDR3 is made up of 15 amino acids. The CDR3 reads CASSHRDNSNQPQHF. The CDR3 DNA sequence: TGCGCCAGCAGCCACAGGGATAATAGCAATCAGCCCCAGCATTTT.

This chain connects TRBV7-3 to TRBJ2-3; 11 positions match TRBD2. The CDR3 consists of 18 residues. Germline lookup yields CDR1 SGHTA and CDR2 FQGTGA. Trimming at V came to 0 bases and at J to 0 bases, leaving 5 bases not matched to a gene. This CDR3 reads CASSLTIIAGGSTDTQYF. CDR3 bases: TGTGCCAGCAGCTTAACAATAATAGCGGGAGGGAGCACAGATACGCAGTATTTT.

V and J are TRBV4-2 and TRBJ2-1; D is unclear. Per the germline V gene, CDR1 is LGHNA and CDR2 is YNFKEQ. This CDR3 is built from 16 residues. V gave up 5 bases and J gave up 2 bases, with 16 bases separating them. The CDR3 DNA sequence: TGTGCCAGCAGCTATAACTCGGGTGCCACCTACAATGAGCAGTTCTTC. This sequence encodes CASSYNSGATYNEQFF.

This chain joins TRBV28 and TRBJ2-2; 13 bases are shared with TRBD2. V gave up 5 bases and J gave up 6 bases; unmatched junction bases: 3. Germline V CDR1 and CDR2: MDHEN, SYDVKM. This CDR3 is 15 amino acids long. The CDR3 sequence: CASSPGLAGAGELFF. CDR3 coding DNA: TGTGCCAGCAGTCCTGGACTAGCGGGAGCCGGGGAGCTGTTTTTT.

The V gene is TRBV28, the J gene TRBJ1-1; TRBD1 might be the D (6 bases). CDR1 and CDR2 (germline): MDHEN, SYDVKM. V lost 0 bases and J lost 3, with 14 bases in between. There are 16 residues in the CDR3. The CDR3 nucleotides are TGTGCCAGCAGTTTATGGGGGGCCACAACGGACACTGAAGCTTTCTTT. Amino acids: CASSLWGATTDTEAFF.

This chain joins TRBV5-8 and TRBJ2-5; 15 bases align to TRBD2. Trimming at V came to 4 bases and at J to 5 bases, leaving 3 bases not matched to a gene. The CDR3 is 15 residues long. Germline V gene data show CDR1 as SGHTS and CDR2 as YDEGEE. This CDR3 reads CASSGGLAGGETQYF. The CDR3 bases are TGTGCCAGCAGCGGCGGACTAGCGGGAGGGGAGACCCAGTACTTC.

The rearrangement links TRBV10-3 to TRBJ2-3; TRBD2 might be the D (5 bases). Germline V CDR1 and CDR2: ENHRY, SYGVKD. Between the trimmed V and J ends, which lost 11 bases and 1 base, there was a span of 16 bases. The CDR3 is 14 amino acids. CDR3 in amino acids: CASTAVLGTDTQYF. The CDR3 DNA reads as TGTGCCTCCACAGCGGTATTGGGCACAGATACGCAGTATTTT.

This chain links TRBV10-3 with TRBJ2-7; D ambiguous. The ends were cut back, 1 base at V and 6 bases at J, with 7 bases in the middle. The V gene's germline CDR1 is ENHRY and CDR2 SYGVKD. The CDR3 contains 12 residues. This CDR3 reads CAISELASEQYF. The CDR3 DNA reads TGTGCCATCAGTGAGTTGGCATCCGAGCAGTACTTC.

The V and J genes are TRBV15 and TRBJ2-3; 9 bases fit TRBD2. The junction had 0 bases not matched to a gene; V was cut back by 4 bases and J by 1 base. The CDR3 has 14 residues. Germline V gives CDR1 LNHNV, CDR2 YYDKDF (reference sequence). CDR3: CATSKREGTDTQYF. DNA of the CDR3: TGTGCCACCAGCAAGCGGGAGGGCACAGATACGCAGTATTTT. The variable domain in full, completed from reference TRBV15 and TRBJ2-3, reads DAMVIQNPRYQVTQFGKPVTLSCSQTLNHNVMYWYQQKSSQAPKLLFHYYDKDFNNEADTPDNFQSRRPNTSFCFLDIRSPGLGDTAMYLCATSKREGTDTQYFGPGTRLTVL.

This CDR3 reads CASSIEDWRINQPQHF. The CDR3 nucleotides are TGTGCCAGTAGTATAGAGGACTGGAGGATAAATCAGCCCCAGCATTTT. The chain is built from TRBV19 and TRBJ1-5, with unresolved D. The CDR3 loop spans 16 amino acids. V was pared by 0 bases and J by 4 bases, with 13 bases between. Germline V lookup: CDR1 LNHDA, CDR2 SQIVND (reference sequence).

This chain uses TRBV9 with TRBJ1-2; 7 positions match TRBD1. The V gene end was trimmed by 4 bases and the J gene end by 5 bases; junction bases not matched to a gene: 8. The germline CDR1 and CDR2 sequences are SGDLS and YYNGEE. This CDR3 has 14 amino acids. CDR3 sequence: CASSPGGTVYGYTF. The CDR3 DNA follows: TGTGCCAGCAGCCCCGGCGGGACAGTTTATGGCTACACCTTC. The full variable domain, its missing parts supplied by reference TRBV9 and TRBJ1-2, is DSGVTQTPKHLITATGQRVTLRCSPRSGDLSVYWYQQSLDQGLQFLIQYYNGEERAKGNILERFSAQQFPDLHSELNLSSLELGDSALYFCASSPGGTVYGYTFGSGTRLTVV.

In DNA form, the CDR3 reads TGCAGCGTTGTGGTTGTAGCGGGAGGGCGGAACACCGGGGAGCTGTTTTTT. Protein product: CSVVVVAGGRNTGELFF. This chain uses TRBV29-1 with TRBJ2-2; 11 bases align to TRBD2. The V and J ends lost 4 bases and 1 base, in that order; junction bases with no gene match: 8. The CDR3 has 17 amino acids. Germline V CDR1 and CDR2: SQVTM, ANQGSEA.

As for this clone: The junction departs from germline at one end; a sequencing error may be responsible. J is TRBJ1-4 and V is TRBV2, with D tentatively TRBD1 (5 bases). Germline CDR1 is SNHLY and CDR2 is FYNNEI. The CDR3 loop spans 13 amino acids. The CDR3 here is CARSTASNEKLLF. The CDR3 coding sequence is TGTGCCAGGTCGACAGCGTCTAATGAAAAACTGCTTTTT.